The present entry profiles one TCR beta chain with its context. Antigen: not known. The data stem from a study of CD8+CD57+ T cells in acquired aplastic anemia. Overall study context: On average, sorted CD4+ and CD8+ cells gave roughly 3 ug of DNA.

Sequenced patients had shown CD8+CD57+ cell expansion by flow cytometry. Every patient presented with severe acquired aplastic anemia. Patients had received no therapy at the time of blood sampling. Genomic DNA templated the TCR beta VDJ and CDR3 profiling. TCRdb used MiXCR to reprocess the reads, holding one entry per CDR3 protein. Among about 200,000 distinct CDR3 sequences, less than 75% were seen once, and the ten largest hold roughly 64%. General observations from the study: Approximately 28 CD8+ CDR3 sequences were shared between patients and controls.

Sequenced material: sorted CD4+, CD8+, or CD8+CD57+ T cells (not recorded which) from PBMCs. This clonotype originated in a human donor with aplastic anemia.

Here the CDR3 DNA reads TGCAGCGTTGACGGGCGGATATACAATGAGCAGTTCTTC. Protein product: CSVDGRIYNEQFF. The V call is TRBV29-1, the J call TRBJ2-1, with D hard to call. The CDR3 length is 13 residues. The germline gives CDR1 SQVTM, CDR2 ANQGSEA. Deletions cut 3 bases from V and 4 bases from J, with 10 bases between.